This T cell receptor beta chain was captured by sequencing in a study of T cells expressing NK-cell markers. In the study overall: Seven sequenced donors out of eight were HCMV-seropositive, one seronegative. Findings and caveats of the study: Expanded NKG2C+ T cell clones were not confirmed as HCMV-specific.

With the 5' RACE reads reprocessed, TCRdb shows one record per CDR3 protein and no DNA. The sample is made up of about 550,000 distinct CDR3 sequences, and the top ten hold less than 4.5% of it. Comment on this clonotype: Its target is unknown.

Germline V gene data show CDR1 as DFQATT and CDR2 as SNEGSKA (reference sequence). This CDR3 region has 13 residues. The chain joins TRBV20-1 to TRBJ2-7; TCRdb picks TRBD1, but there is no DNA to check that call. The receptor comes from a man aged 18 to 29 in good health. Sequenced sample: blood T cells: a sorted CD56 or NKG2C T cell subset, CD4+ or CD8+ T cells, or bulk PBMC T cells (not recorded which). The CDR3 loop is CSAGTANTYEQYF.